Below, 11 T cell receptor beta chains from the same sample are listed, as sequenced in a study of cytomegalovirus exposure and HLA in healthy donors. This PCR relied on a set of 60 Vbeta primers and 13 Jbeta primers. Repertoires were generated with immunoSEQ multiplex PCR, while TCRdb's copy carries only in-frame clones and drops some. The listing contains roughly 110,000 clones. Sequenced sample: PBMCs. The receptors come from a man in his forties in good health and CMV-seropositive.

The V and J genes are TRBV5-6 and TRBJ2-5; 8 nucleotides agree with TRBD2. The J call is uncertain, as TRBJ2-7 better fits the DNA end. This CDR3 has 14 amino acids. In germline, CDR1 is SGHDT, CDR2 YYEEEE. The CDR3 DNA sequence: TGTGCCAGCAGCTCCGGACTAGCTTCCTACGAGCAGTACTTC. Protein: CASSSGLASYEQYF.

This chain uses TRBV30 with TRBJ1-1, with D unresolved. Germline values: CDR1 GTSNPN, CDR2 SVGIG (reference sequence). The CDR3 is made up of 10 amino acids. The CDR3 nucleotides are TGTGGAGGGAAGTGGACTGAAGCTTTCTTT. It codes for CGGKWTEAFF.

The chain carries TRBV25-1 and TRBJ1-4, with TRBD1 matching over 9 bases. CDR3 length: 17 amino acids. CDR1 is MGHDK, CDR2 SYGVNS, per germline. With V trimmed by 3 bases and J by 0 bases, 5 bases remained unmatched. CDR3 region: CASSDLDRGTTNEKLFF. For the CDR3, the DNA is TGTGCCAGCAGTGATCTTGACAGGGGGACAACTAATGAAAAACTGTTTTTT.

This chain links TRBV6-4 with TRBJ2-3, with 9 nucleotides matching TRBD2. Trimming at V came to 4 bases and at J to 1 base, leaving 0 bases not matched to a gene. This CDR3 spans 14 amino acids. CDR1 is MRHNA and CDR2 is SNTAGT in the germline V gene. CDR3 in DNA: TGTGCCAGCAGTGGGACTAGCGGCACAGATACGCAGTATTTT. This gives the protein CASSGTSGTDTQYF.

This sequence joins TRBV6-1 and TRBJ2-2; a weak D match, TRBD2 (5 bases). The CDR3 has 13 amino acids. Germline CDR1 MNHNS, CDR2 SASEGT. Trimming left V 6 bases short and J 5 bases short, with 10 bases between. CDR3 bases: TGTGCCAGCAGCCTCCGGGAAACCGGGGAGCTGTTTTTT. Its translation is CASSLRETGELFF.

Concerning this clone itself: At one of its ends the junction is not consistent with the germline gene, which may arise from a read error. This sequence joins TRBV7-7 and TRBJ1-3; possibly TRBD1 for D (5 bases). The CDR3 totals 19 residues. Germline V lookup: CDR1 SSHAT, CDR2 FNYEAQ (reference sequence). The CDR3 DNA sequence: TGTGCTAGCAGCTTAAATCCAGGGTTCGGACGGAGCTCTGGAAACACCATATATTTT. This codes for CASSLNPGFGRSSGNTIYF.

The rearrangement joins TRBV6-5 to TRBJ2-5, with D possibly matching TRBD1 (6 bases). The DNA end is a closer match to TRBJ2-7, so the J assignment may be wrong. The CDR3 runs 14 residues. Germline lookup yields CDR1 MNHEY and CDR2 SVGAGI. The CDR3 region has the DNA TGTGCCAGCAGTTACTCGGACAGCTCCTACGAGCAGTACTTC. Translated, it gives CASSYSDSSYEQYF.

In DNA form, the CDR3 reads TGTGCCAGCAGCTTAGAAGGGACTAGGGTAAACAATGAGCAGTTCTTC. It yields the protein CASSLEGTRVNNEQFF. The chain couples TRBV7-2 to TRBJ2-1; 8 bases match TRBD2. The length of the CDR3 is 16 residues. Germline assignment: CDR1 SGHTA and CDR2 FQGNSA. The V gene end was trimmed by 1 base and the J gene end by 5 bases; junction bases not matched to a gene: 7. Combining the CDR3 with reference TRBV7-2 and TRBJ2-1 gives the whole variable domain GAGVSQSPSNKVTEKGKDVELRCDPISGHTALYWYRQSLGQGLEFLIYFQGNSAPDKSGLPSDRFSAERTGGSVSTLTIQRTQQEDSAVYLCASSLEGTRVNNEQFFGPGTRLTVL.

The chain links TRBV15 to TRBJ1-4; TRBD1 aligns across 8 bases. The CDR3 is 15 residues long. The ends lost 5 bases at V and 4 bases at J; junction bases unmatched: 6. The germline V gene has CDR1 LNHNV and CDR2 YYDKDF (reference sequence). CDR3 protein: CATSPWTGLNEKLFF. CDR3 nucleotides: TGTGCCACCAGCCCGTGGACAGGGCTTAATGAAAAACTGTTTTTT.

The chain employs TRBV28 and TRBJ2-7; TRBD2 agrees at 10 bases. In germline, CDR1 is MDHEN, CDR2 SYDVKM. The CDR3 length is 15 residues. Trimming at V came to 2 bases and at J to 5 bases, leaving 6 bases not matched to a gene. The CDR3 protein is CASSLQLAGRHEQYF. CDR3 bases: TGTGCCAGCAGTTTACAACTAGCGGGAAGACACGAGCAGTACTTC.

The chain has TRBV6-6 and TRBJ2-7; D is ambiguous. The germline V gene encodes CDR1 MNHNY and CDR2 SVGAGI (reference sequence). V dropped 2 bases and J dropped 2 bases, with 7 bases sitting between them. This CDR3 contains 13 residues. This CDR3 is CASSYGPTYEQYF. The CDR3 coding sequence is TGTGCCAGCAGTTACGGGCCAACCTACGAGCAGTACTTC.